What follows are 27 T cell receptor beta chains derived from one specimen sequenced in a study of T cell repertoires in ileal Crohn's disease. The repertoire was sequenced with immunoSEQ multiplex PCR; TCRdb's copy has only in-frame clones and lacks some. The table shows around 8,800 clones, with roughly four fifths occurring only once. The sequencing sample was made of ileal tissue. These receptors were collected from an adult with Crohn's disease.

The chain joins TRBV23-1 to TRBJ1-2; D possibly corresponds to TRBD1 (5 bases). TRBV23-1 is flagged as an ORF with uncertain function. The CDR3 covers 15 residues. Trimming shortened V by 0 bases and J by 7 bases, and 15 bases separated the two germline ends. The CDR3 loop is CASSQSKGLLGGYTF. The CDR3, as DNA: TGCGCCAGCAGTCAATCGAAGGGGCTCTTGGGTGGCTACACCTTC.

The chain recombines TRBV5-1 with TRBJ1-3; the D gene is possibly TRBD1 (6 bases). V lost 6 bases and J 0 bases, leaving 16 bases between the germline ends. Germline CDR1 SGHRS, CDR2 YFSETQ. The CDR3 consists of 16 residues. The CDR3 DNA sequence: TGCGCCAGCACCCTCGGGACACTTGACTCTGGAAACACCATATATTTT. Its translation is CASTLGTLDSGNTIYF. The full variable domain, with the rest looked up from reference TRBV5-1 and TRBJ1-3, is KAGVTQTPRYLIKTRGQQVTLSCSPISGHRSVSWYQQTPGQGLQFLFEYFSETQRNKGNFPGRFSGRQFSNSRSEMNVSTLELGDSALYLCASTLGTLDSGNTIYFGEGSWLTVV.

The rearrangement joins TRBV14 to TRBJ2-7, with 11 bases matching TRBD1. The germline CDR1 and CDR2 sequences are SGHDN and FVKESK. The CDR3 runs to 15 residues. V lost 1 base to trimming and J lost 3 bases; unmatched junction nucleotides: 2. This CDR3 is CASSQGGTGGYEQYF. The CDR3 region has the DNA TGTGCCAGCAGCCAAGGAGGGACAGGGGGCTACGAGCAGTACTTC.

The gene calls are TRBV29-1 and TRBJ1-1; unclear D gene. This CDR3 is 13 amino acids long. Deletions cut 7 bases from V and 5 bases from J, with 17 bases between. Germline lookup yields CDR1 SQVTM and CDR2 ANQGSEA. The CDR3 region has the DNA TGCAGCGGCGGGGAAGGGCTCTGGACTGAAGCTTTCTTT. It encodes CSGGEGLWTEAFF.

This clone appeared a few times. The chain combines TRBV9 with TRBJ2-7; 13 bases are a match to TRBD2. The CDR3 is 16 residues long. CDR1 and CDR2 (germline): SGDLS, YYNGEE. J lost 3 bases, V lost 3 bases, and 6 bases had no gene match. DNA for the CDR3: TGTGCCAGCAGCGAAACTAGCGGGGGGGCCGTCTACGAGCAGTACTTC. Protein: CASSETSGGAVYEQYF.

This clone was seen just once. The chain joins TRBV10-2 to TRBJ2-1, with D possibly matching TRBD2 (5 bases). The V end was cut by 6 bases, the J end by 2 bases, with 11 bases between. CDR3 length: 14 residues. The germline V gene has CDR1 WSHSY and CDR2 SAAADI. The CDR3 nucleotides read TGCGCCAGCAGCGTTACGGGAACCTACAATGAGCAGTTCTTC. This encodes CASSVTGTYNEQFF.

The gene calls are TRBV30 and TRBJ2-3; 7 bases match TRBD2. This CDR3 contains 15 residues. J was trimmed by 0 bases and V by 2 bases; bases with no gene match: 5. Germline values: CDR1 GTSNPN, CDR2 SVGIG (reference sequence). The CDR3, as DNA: TGTGCCTGGAGTAGGTGGGAGGGCAGCACAGATACGCAGTATTTT. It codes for CAWSRWEGSTDTQYF.

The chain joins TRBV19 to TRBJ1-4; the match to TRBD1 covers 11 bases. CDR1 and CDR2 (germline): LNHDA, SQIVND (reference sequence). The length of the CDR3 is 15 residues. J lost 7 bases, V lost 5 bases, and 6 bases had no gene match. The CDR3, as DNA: TGTGCCAGTAGTGATTCGGGGACAGGGGGTGAAAAACTGTTTTTT. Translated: CASSDSGTGGEKLFF.

The CDR3 region has the DNA TGTGCCAGCAGTTTAGGAGGGGGCCTGAACACTGAAGCTTTCTTT. This gives the protein CASSLGGGLNTEAFF. This rearrangement joins TRBV6-1 to TRBJ1-1; 7 bases line up with TRBD1. In germline, CDR1 is MNHNS, CDR2 SASEGT. The ends lost 5 bases at V and 0 bases at J; junction bases unmatched: 6. The length of the CDR3 is 15 residues.

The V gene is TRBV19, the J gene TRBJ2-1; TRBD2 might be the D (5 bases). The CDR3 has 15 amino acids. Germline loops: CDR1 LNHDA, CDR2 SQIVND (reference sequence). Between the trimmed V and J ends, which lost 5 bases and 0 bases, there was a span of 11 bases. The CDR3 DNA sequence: TGTGCCAGTAGTGAGCAGCGGCTCTCCTACAATGAGCAGTTCTTC. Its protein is CASSEQRLSYNEQFF.

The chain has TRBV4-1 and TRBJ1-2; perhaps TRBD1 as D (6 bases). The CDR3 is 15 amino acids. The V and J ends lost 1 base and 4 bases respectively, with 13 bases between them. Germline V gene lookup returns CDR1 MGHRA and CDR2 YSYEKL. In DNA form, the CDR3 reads TGCGCCAGCAGCCAAGTATCGTACAGGGCCTATGGCTACACCTTC. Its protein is CASSQVSYRAYGYTF.

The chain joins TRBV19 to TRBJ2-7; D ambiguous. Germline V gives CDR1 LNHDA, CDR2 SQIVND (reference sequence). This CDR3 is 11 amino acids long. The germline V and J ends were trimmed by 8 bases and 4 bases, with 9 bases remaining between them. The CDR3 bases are TGTGCCAGTTCCAACAGATACGAGCAGTACTTC. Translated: CASSNRYEQYF.

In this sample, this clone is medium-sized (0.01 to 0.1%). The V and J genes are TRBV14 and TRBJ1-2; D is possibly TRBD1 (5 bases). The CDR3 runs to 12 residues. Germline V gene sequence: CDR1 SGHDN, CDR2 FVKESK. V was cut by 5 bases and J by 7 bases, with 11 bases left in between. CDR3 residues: CASSIGGSGYTF. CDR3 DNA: TGTGCCAGCAGCATCGGGGGAAGTGGCTACACCTTC.

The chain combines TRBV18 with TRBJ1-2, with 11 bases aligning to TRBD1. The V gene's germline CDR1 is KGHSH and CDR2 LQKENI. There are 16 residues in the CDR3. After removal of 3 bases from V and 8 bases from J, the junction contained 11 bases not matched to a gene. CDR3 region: CASSPQQTDRGRGYTF. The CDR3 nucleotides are TGTGCCAGCTCACCTCAACAAACGGACAGGGGGCGCGGCTACACCTTC.

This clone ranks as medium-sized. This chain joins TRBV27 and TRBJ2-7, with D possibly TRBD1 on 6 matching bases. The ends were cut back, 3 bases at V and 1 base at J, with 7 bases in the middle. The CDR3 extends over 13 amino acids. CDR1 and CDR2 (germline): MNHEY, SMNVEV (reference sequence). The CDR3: CASSFRGSYEQYF. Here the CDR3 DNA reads TGTGCCAGCAGTTTCAGGGGTTCCTACGAGCAGTACTTC.

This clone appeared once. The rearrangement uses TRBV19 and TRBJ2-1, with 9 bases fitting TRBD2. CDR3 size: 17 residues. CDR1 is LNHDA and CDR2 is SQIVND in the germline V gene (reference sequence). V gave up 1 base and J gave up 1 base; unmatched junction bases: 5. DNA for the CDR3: TGTGCCAGTAGTATAGGGGCGGGGGGGAATTCCTACAATGAGCAGTTCTTC. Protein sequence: CASSIGAGGNSYNEQFF.

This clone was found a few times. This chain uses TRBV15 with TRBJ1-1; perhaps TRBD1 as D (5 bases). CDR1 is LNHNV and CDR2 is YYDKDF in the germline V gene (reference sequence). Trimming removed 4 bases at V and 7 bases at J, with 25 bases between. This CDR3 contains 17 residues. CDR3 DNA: TGTGCCACCAGCACCCCCAGGGTCAGCCCCGGCGGGGGTGAAGCTTTCTTT. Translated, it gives CATSTPRVSPGGGEAFF.

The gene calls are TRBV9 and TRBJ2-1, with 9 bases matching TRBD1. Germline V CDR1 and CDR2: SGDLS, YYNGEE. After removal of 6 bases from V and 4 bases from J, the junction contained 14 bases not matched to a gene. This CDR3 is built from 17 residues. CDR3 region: CASTSGSWDRDYNEQFF. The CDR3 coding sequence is TGTGCCAGCACCTCTGGCTCATGGGACAGGGATTACAATGAGCAGTTCTTC. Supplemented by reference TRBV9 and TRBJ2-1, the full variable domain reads DSGVTQTPKHLITATGQRVTLRCSPRSGDLSVYWYQQSLDQGLQFLIQYYNGEERAKGNILERFSAQQFPDLHSELNLSSLELGDSALYFCASTSGSWDRDYNEQFFGPGTRLTVL.

CDR3 in DNA: TGTGCCAGCACCCAAACCTGGACTAGCGCTTACGAGCAGTACTTC. Encoded protein: CASTQTWTSAYEQYF. The chain combines TRBV7-8 with TRBJ2-7, with TRBD2 matching over 9 bases. Trimming removed 7 bases from V and 4 bases from J; junction bases left unmatched: 11. Per the germline V gene, CDR1 is SGHVS and CDR2 is FQNEAQ. The CDR3 covers 15 residues.

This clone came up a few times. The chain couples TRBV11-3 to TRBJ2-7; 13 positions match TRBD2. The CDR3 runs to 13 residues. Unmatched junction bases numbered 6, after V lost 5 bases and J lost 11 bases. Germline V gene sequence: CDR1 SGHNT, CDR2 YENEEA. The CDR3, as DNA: TGTGCCAGCAGCGCCGGGACTAGCGGGGTAGAGTACTTC. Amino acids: CASSAGTSGVEYF.

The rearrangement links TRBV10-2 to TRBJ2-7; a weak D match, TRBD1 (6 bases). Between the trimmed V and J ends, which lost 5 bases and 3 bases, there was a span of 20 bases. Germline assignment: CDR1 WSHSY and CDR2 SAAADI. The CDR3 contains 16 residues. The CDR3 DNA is TGCGCCAGCAGTCTCCGAATCGGACAGCGATACTACGAGCAGTACTTC. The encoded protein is CASSLRIGQRYYEQYF.

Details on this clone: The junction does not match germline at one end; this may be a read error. The CDR3 loop is CGSSPPGRTYTGELFF. The CDR3 DNA reads as TGTGGCAGCAGTCCTCCGGGGAGGACCTACACCGGGGAGCTGTTTTTT. The genes are TRBV25-1 and TRBJ2-2; D might be TRBD2 (6 bases). The CDR3 length is 16 residues. Germline CDR1 MGHDK, CDR2 SYGVNS.

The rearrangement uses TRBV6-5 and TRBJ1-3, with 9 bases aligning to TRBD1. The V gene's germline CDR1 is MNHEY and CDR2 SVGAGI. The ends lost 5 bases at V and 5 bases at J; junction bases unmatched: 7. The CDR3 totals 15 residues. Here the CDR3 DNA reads TGTGCCAGCAGTAGCTCCGGGACAGGGAGAAACACCATATATTTT. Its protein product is CASSSSGTGRNTIYF.

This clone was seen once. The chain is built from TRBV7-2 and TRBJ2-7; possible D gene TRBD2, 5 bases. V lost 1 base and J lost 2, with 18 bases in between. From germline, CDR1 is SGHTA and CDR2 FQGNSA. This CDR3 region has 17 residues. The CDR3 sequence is CASSLESLDYSTYEQYF. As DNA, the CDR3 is TGTGCCAGCAGCTTAGAATCCCTTGACTACTCAACCTACGAGCAGTACTTC. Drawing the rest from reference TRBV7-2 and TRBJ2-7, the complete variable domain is GAGVSQSPSNKVTEKGKDVELRCDPISGHTALYWYRQSLGQGLEFLIYFQGNSAPDKSGLPSDRFSAERTGGSVSTLTIQRTQQEDSAVYLCASSLESLDYSTYEQYFGPGTRLTVT.

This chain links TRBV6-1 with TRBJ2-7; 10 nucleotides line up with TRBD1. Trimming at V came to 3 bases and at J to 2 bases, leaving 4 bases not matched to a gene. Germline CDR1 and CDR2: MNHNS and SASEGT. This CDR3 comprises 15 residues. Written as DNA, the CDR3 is TGTGCCAGCAGTGAGTCCGGGACAGGGGCCTACGAGCAGTACTTC. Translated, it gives CASSESGTGAYEQYF.

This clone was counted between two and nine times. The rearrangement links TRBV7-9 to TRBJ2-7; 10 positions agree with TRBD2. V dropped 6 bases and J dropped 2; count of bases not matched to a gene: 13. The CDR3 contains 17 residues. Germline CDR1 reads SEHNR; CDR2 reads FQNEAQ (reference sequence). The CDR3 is CASSSESSGRSAYEQYF. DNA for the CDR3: TGTGCCAGCAGTAGCGAGTCTAGCGGGAGATCTGCCTACGAGCAGTACTTC. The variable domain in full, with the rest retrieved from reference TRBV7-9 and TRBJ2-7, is DTGVSQNPRHKITKRGQNVTFRCDPISEHNRLYWYRQTLGQGPEFLTYFQNEAQLEKSRLLSDRFSAERPKGSFSTLEIQRTEQGDSAMYLCASSSESSGRSAYEQYFGPGTRLTVT.

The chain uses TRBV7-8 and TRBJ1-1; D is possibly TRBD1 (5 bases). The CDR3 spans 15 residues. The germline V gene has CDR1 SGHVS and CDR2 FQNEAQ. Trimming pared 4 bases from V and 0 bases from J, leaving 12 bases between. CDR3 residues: CASSYPGGMNTEAFF. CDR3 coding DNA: TGTGCCAGCAGCTACCCCGGGGGTATGAACACTGAAGCTTTCTTT.